This T cell receptor beta chain was profiled in a study of blood T cell repertoires in COVID-19. As for the study in general: The United States, Italy and Spain were the sources of the acute and convalescent COVID-19 samples. From T cells, B-cell-depleted T cells, or PBMCs came the material, which was cDNA or gDNA.

As handled by the study authors: Nucleated cell number was recorded as an estimate derived from reference gene primer amplification. Data came from immunoSEQ multiplex PCR; TCRdb stores just in-frame clones and leaves some out. The DNA was the basis for D and trimming; V, J and clone size are from that table. The sample yields 55,000 to 75,000 clones, 86% seen once. Trimming removed 2 bases at V and 2 bases at J, with 13 bases between. The CDR3 consists of 16 residues. CDR1 and CDR2 from the germline V gene are MRHNA and SNTAGT. V is TRBV6-4 and J is TRBJ2-1; no firm D call. Specimen: peripheral blood. This receptor was identified in a man in his fifties or sixties with acute or convalescent COVID-19. CDR3 loop: CASSDVVFSPYNEQFF. The CDR3 DNA sequence: TGTGCCAGCAGTGACGTCGTTTTTTCTCCCTACAATGAGCAGTTCTTC.